A selection of T cell receptor beta chains follows, all from one sample in a study of blood T cell repertoires in COVID-19. Data came from immunoSEQ multiplex PCR; TCRdb stores just in-frame clones and leaves some out. The sample contains approximately 190,000 clones, almost 80% of which appear only once. Sequenced material: peripheral blood. The receptors stem from a man in his sixties with active or convalescent COVID-19. The CDR3 runs from the conserved cysteine through the conserved F or W. The D gene is left open where the match is weak. Size tells how often a clone was seen (once, few, many) or the class of an expanded clone, and some rows leave it out.

TRBJ1-5	TRBV28	NA	NA	TGTGCCAGCAGTTCGACCAGGGGTGGTCGGCCCCAGCATTTT	CASSSTRGGRPQHF
TRBJ1-2	TRBV5-4	NA	TRBD1	TGTGCCAGCAGCTGGCAGGACAGGGTTTCCTATGGCTACACCTTC	CASSWQDRVSYGYTF
TRBJ2-6	TRBV27	NA	NA	TGTGCCAGCACCGAACGGGGAGCTGGGGCCAACGTCCTGACTTTC	CASTERGAGANVLTF
TRBJ2-7	TRBV5-8	NA	NA	TGTGCCAGCAGCGCAAACAGGTACTACGAGCAGTACTTC	CASSANRYYEQYF
TRBJ1-6	TRBV27	NA	NA	TGTGCCAGCAGTTTATCATGGGGAGGTGAATCACCCCTCCACTTT	CASSLSWGGESPLHF
TRBJ1-2	TRBV5-1	few	NA	TGCGCCACCCCCCCCTTAGGCTACACCTTC	CATPPLGYTF
TRBJ2-2	TRBV5-1	NA	TRBD1	TGCGCCAGCAGATCCTGGACAGGGGGCCCCGGGGAGCTGTTTTTT	CASRSWTGGPGELFF
TRBJ1-6	TRBV9	NA	NA	TGTGCCAGCAGCGTAGAGTCGGATAATTCACCCCTCCACTTT	CASSVESDNSPLHF
TRBJ2-3	TRBV28	NA	NA	TGTGCCAGCAGTTTCTTACTAGCAGGTTCACAGGATACGCAGTATTTT	CASSFLLAGSQDTQYF
TRBJ2-7	TRBV2	NA	TRBD1	TGTGCCAGCAGTGAAGCCAGGGGGTGTGGGTACTTC	CASSEARGCGYF
TRBJ1-2	TRBV28	NA	TRBD1	TGTGCCAGCAGCAGTCCCGGGACAGGGGTTGGCTACACCTTC	CASSSPGTGVGYTF
TRBJ1-2	TRBV19	NA	NA	TGTGCCAGTAGTATTCTACCCAGGGGCCTATATGGCTACACCTTC	CASSILPRGLYGYTF
TRBJ2-7	TRBV5-6	NA	TRBD2	TGTGCCAGCAGCTTGGCCTTGGGCCGCGGGAGCTACGAGCAGTACTTC	CASSLALGRGSYEQYF
TRBJ2-1	TRBV7-3	NA	NA	TGTGCCAGCAGCTTAGGGTCTAGGGGAAATGAGCAGTTCTTC	CASSLGSRGNEQFF
TRBJ2-7	TRBV28	NA	NA	TGTGCCAGCAGCCTACAGGGTTACGAGCAGTACTTC	CASSLQGYEQYF
TRBJ2-6	TRBV30	NA	TRBD1	TGTGCCTGGAGTGTACGACAGGGGGCTGGTGGGGCCAACGTCCTGACTTTC	CAWSVRQGAGGANVLTF
TRBJ2-5	TRBV5-4	once	NA	TGTGCCAGCAGCTTGGTAACGGGGGGAAGGGGGGAGACCCAGTACTTC	CASSLVTGGRGETQYF
TRBJ2-5	TRBV7-9	NA	NA	TGTGCCAGCAGGGGGCCTGGGGAGACCCAGTACTTC	CASRGPGETQYF
TRBJ1-1	TRBV25-1	NA	TRBD1	TGTGCCAGCAGTGAGGGGGACAGGGTAGCGGCTGAAGCTTTCTTT	CASSEGDRVAAEAFF
TRBJ2-4	TRBV3-1/TRBV3-2	few	TRBD1	TGTGCCAGCAGCCTCAGGGGGCATCGGGACATTCAGTACTTC	CASSLRGHRDIQYF
TRBJ2-3	TRBV18	NA	TRBD1	TGTGCCAGCTCACCACTGGACAGGGGGTCAACAGATACGCAGTATTTT	CASSPLDRGSTDTQYF
TRBJ2-7	TRBV14	NA	NA	TGTGCCAGCAGCCAAGTGTTGTCCAGAGGCGGGCTCGGCTACGAGCAGTACTTC	CASSQVLSRGGLGYEQYF
TRBJ1-2	TRBV30	NA	NA	TGTGCCTTTCTACAGGGACGCTATGGCTACACCTTC	CAFLQGRYGYTF
TRBJ2-1	TRBV18	NA	NA	TGTGCCAGCTCACCCGGCGCGGGTGAGCAGTTCTTC	CASSPGAGEQFF
TRBJ1-5	TRBV28	NA	TRBD1	TGTGCCAGCAGACGGGACAGGGGCGTTAGCAATCAGCCCCAGCATTTT	CASRRDRGVSNQPQHF
TRBJ2-1	TRBV7-3	NA	TRBD2	TGTGCCAGCAGCTTAACGATCGGACTAGCGGGGGCAGGCTCCTACAATGAGCAGTTCTTC	CASSLTIGLAGAGSYNEQFF
TRBJ2-1	TRBV7-2	NA	TRBD2	TGTGCCAGCAGCTTAGGGAGGGCTAGCGGGAGTGATGAGCAGTTCTTC	CASSLGRASGSDEQFF
TRBJ2-7	TRBV11-2	NA	TRBD1	TGTGCCAGCAGCCCGGGACAGGGACCCCCCTACGAGCAGTACTTC	CASSPGQGPPYEQYF
TRBJ2-3	TRBV5-1	once	TRBD2	TGCGCCAGCAGCTTGGCCGGCGGGAGGGGGGATACGCAGTATTTT	CASSLAGGRGDTQYF
TRBJ2-3	TRBV19	NA	NA	TGTGCCAGTATGTCCGAGGCCACAGATACGCAGTATTTT	CASMSEATDTQYF
TRBJ1-4	TRBV28	NA	TRBD1	TGTGCCAGCAGTCCGCCGACAGGGGGGAGTGAAAAACTGTTTTTT	CASSPPTGGSEKLFF
TRBJ2-3	TRBV9	few	NA	TGTGCCAGCAGCGTAGGAGCGATCAGCACAGATACGCAGTATTTT	CASSVGAISTDTQYF
TRBJ1-4	TRBV9	NA	NA	TGTGCCAGCAGCCCATCCGGCGCAGGGAAATGGGAAAAACTGTTTTTT	CASSPSGAGKWEKLFF
TRBJ2-1	TRBV5-4	NA	NA	TGTGCCAGCAGTTTACAGGGTAGGGGGGAGCAGTTCTTC	CASSLQGRGEQFF
TRBJ2-4	TRBV7-9	NA	TRBD2	TGTGCCAGCAGCCCTCTCTTGGGACTAGCAGGAAACATTCAGTACTTC	CASSPLLGLAGNIQYF
TRBJ1-1	TRBV6-1	NA	NA	TGTGCCAGCAGTGAAGGGGGCTACGACACTGAAGCTTTCTTT	CASSEGGYDTEAFF
TRBJ2-7	TRBV9	NA	TRBD1	TGTGCCAGCAGCGTAGGACAGGGGGGCTACGAGCAGTACTTC	CASSVGQGGYEQYF
TRBJ2-7	TRBV4-2	NA	TRBD2	TGTGCCAGCAGCCAAGCGGGCCTACTAGCGGGACCCGAGGGCGGTTACGAGCAGTACTTC	CASSQAGLLAGPEGGYEQYF
TRBJ2-4	TRBV18	once	NA	TGTGCCAGCTCACCACGACAGCAGGACATTCAGTACTTC	CASSPRQQDIQYF
TRBJ2-1	TRBV10-1	NA	NA	TGCGCCAGCAGTGTACTACCCAGCCTTTTATGTTGGGGCTCTGCAGTGTTCGTAAAGCAGTTCTTC	CASSVLPSLLCWGSAVFVKQFF
TRBJ2-1	TRBV7-9	NA	TRBD2	TGTGCCAGCAGCTTATTGGGAGGGGCTTACAATGAGCAGTTCTTC	CASSLLGGAYNEQFF
TRBJ1-5	TRBV2	NA	NA	TGTGCCAGCACTTGGGCCCCCTTACCCCGTCAGCCCCAGCATTTT	CASTWAPLPRQPQHF
TRBJ2-5	TRBV25-1	NA	TRBD1	TGTGCCAGCAGTGTGGACAGGGGGAAAGAGACCCAGTACTTC	CASSVDRGKETQYF
TRBJ2-7	TRBV18	NA	NA	TGTGCCAGCTCACCACGGAGGGGACCTTACGAGCAGTACTTC	CASSPRRGPYEQYF
TRBJ1-5	TRBV19	few	NA	TGTGCCAGTAGTATGGGGCAGGGGCTCAATCAGCCCCAGCATTTT	CASSMGQGLNQPQHF
TRBJ1-5	TRBV6-5	NA	TRBD1	TGTGCCAGCAGGACAGGGATGGGCAATCAGCCCCAGCATTTT	CASRTGMGNQPQHF
TRBJ2-5	TRBV19	once	TRBD1	TGTGCCAGTAGTATGGGGACAGGGGCAGAGACCCAGTACTTC	CASSMGTGAETQYF
TRBJ2-1	TRBV7-9	NA	TRBD2	TGTGCCAGCAGCATAGGGACTAGCGGGAGACTCGATACCGGGCAGTTCTTC	CASSIGTSGRLDTGQFF
TRBJ2-3	TRBV18	NA	NA	TGTGCCAGCTCACCAGCCCGCAGGGTGGGGGATACGCAGTATTTT	CASSPARRVGDTQYF
TRBJ1-2	TRBV19	NA	TRBD1	TGTGCCAGTAGGCGTCTCAGGGGGGCCTATGGCTACACCTTC	CASRRLRGAYGYTF
TRBJ1-1	TRBV18	NA	TRBD1	TGTGCCAGCTCACAAGGACAGGGGGTCACTGAAGCTTTCTTT	CASSQGQGVTEAFF
TRBJ1-4	TRBV12-3/TRBV12-4	NA	NA	TGTGCCAGCAGTTTGCGGGGGGAAAAACTGTTTTTT	CASSLRGEKLFF
TRBJ1-3	TRBV18	NA	TRBD1	TGTGCCAGCTCGCTCCGGGACAGGGTATTCTCTGGAAACACCATATATTTT	CASSLRDRVFSGNTIYF
TRBJ1-2	TRBV30	NA	NA	TGTGCCTGGAGGCGGGGGGGCTACACCTTC	CAWRRGGYTF
TRBJ1-2	TRBV7-9	NA	NA	TGTGCCAGCAGCTTCCTACCGGGACAATTTGGCTACACCTTC	CASSFLPGQFGYTF
TRBJ1-4	TRBV18	NA	NA	TGTGCCAGCTCACCACCGCCAGGCCTAACTAATGAAAAACTGTTTTTT	CASSPPPGLTNEKLFF
TRBJ2-1	TRBV11-3	NA	NA	TGTGCCAGCAGCTACCGGGGCTTATCCCGGGGGGAGCAGTTCTTC	CASSYRGLSRGEQFF
TRBJ1-1	TRBV7-2	NA	NA	TGTGCCAGCAGCTTAGCAGAGATAAACACTGAAGCTTTCTTT	CASSLAEINTEAFF
TRBJ1-5	TRBV3-1/TRBV3-2	NA	NA	TGTGCCAGCAGCCAGCGGGGGGGCTCTGATCAGCCCCAGCATTTT	CASSQRGGSDQPQHF